This TCR beta chain was found in a study of blood T cell repertoires in COVID-19. Study context: Sample material is recorded as cDNA or gDNA derived from T cells, B-cell-depleted T cells, or PBMCs.

Assay: immunoSEQ multiplex PCR; the TCRdb copy retains only in-frame clones and omits some. The data contain around 130,000 clones, 80% to 90% of them seen just once; the ten biggest clones take up around 13%. The source is a human donor in a cohort sampled during active COVID-19. Source material: peripheral blood.

CDR3 residues: CASSATLGGVDYGYTF. Here the CDR3 DNA reads TGCGCCAGCAGTGCGACATTGGGAGGGGTGGACTATGGCTACACCTTC. The rearrangement uses TRBV10-2 and TRBJ1-2; a weak D match, TRBD1 (5 bases). V lost 4 bases and J lost 3, with 18 bases in between. CDR3 length: 16 residues. Looked up from germline, CDR1 is WSHSY and CDR2 is SAAADI.